The 13 T cell receptor beta chains below were found in one sample sequenced in a study of CD8+ T cells in alopecia areata. Following RNA extraction, reverse transcription yielded cDNA that acted as the sequencing template. The table came from immunoSEQ multiplex PCR; TCRdb's copy has only in-frame clones and leaves some out. In total the sample includes roughly 110,000 clones, none of them seen once. The sequencing input was lesional skin. The source of these receptors is a C3H/HeJ mouse with alopecia areata. This mouse strain has H2-k as its MHC haplotype.

Details on this clone: These gene names are mouse names. Read sequence stops 4 residues before the CDR3 end, and the germline J gene provides the missing end. The V gene is TRBV13-3, the J gene TRBJ2-4; D unclear. Germline CDR1 NNHDY, CDR2 SYVADS. The CDR3 length is 10 residues. V dropped 9 bases and J dropped 0 bases, with 2 bases sitting between them. The DNA read from the CDR3 is TGTGCCACAAGTCAAAAC. It yields the protein CATSQN. The CDR3 in full is CATSQNTLYF.

With respect to this clone: Gene names are the mouse ones. The CDR3 is cut off 4 residues early in the read; its end comes from the germline J gene. This chain links TRBV19 with TRBJ2-1, with a possible D match to TRBD2 (6 bases). V was clipped by 6 bases and J by 3 bases, with 13 bases between them. The length of the CDR3 is 14 residues. Per the germline V gene, CDR1 is FNHDT and CDR2 is SITEND (reference sequence). CDR3: CASTRLGGYAEQFF. The DNA read from the CDR3 is TGTGCCAGCACCCGGCTTGGGGGCTATGCT. The full variable domain, rest sourced from reference TRBV19 and TRBJ2-1, is GGIITQTPKFLIGQEGQKLTLKCQQNFNHDTMYWYRQDSGKGLRLIYYSITENDLQKGDLSEGYDASREKKSSFSLTVTSAQKNEMAVFLCASTRLGGYAEQFFGPGTRLTVL.

As regards this clone: The gene names here belong to mouse. The read stops 4 residues short of the end of the CDR3; the missing end is completed from the germline J gene. The rearrangement uses TRBV13-3 and TRBJ2-4; the match to TRBD2 covers 8 bases. The germline gives CDR1 NNHDY, CDR2 SYVADS. This CDR3 is 16 amino acids long. V gave up 1 base and J gave up 0 bases; unmatched junction bases: 4. The CDR3 is CASSDSWGASQNTLYF. The CDR3 bases that were read are TGTGCCAGCAGTGATAGCTGGGGGGCTAGTCAAAAC.

There are a few counts of this clone. Gene names refer to mouse genes. The sequenced CDR3 bases are TGTGCTAGCAGTAGCAGGGGGCCGGACTATGCT. Translation: CASSSRGPDYA. The full CDR3 protein is CASSSRGPDYAEQFF. The chain links TRBV17 to TRBJ2-1; TRBD1 aligns across 8 bases. Coverage ceases 4 residues before the CDR3 finishes, and the germline J gene fills in the end. The trim removed 3 bases at V and 2 bases at J, leaving 3 bases unmatched. The CDR3 is 15 residues long. Germline V gives CDR1 MNHDT, CDR2 YYDKIL.

This clone was counted only a few times. Here the gene names and germline are mouse. The CDR3 loop reads CTCSADPGQNAEQFF. CDR3 DNA (partial): TGCACCTGCAGTGCAGATCCCGGACAGAATGCT. The chain has TRBV1 and TRBJ2-1; TRBD1 is a possible D gene (6 bases). The sequenced fragment ends 4 residues before the CDR3 boundary, so the rest is inferred from the germline J gene. The germline V gene has CDR1 NSQYPW and CDR2 LRSPGD (reference sequence). This CDR3 spans 15 amino acids. Trimming took off 0 bases at V and 5 bases at J, with 11 bases between the two ends.

Concerning this clone itself: Gene names and germline refer to mouse. The CDR3 is cut off 4 residues early in the read; its end comes from the germline J gene. V usage is TRBV1 and J usage is TRBJ2-1; D remains ambiguous. The CDR3 totals 14 residues. Deletions cut 4 bases from V and 0 bases from J, with 7 bases between. CDR1 and CDR2 from the germline V gene are NSQYPW and LRSPGD (reference sequence). CDR3 in amino acids: CTCSGTSNYAEQFF. The covered CDR3 bases are TGCACCTGCAGTGGAACATCTAACTATGCT.

This clone was detected ten times or more. Any gene name here is a mouse gene name. The CDR3 extends 4 residues past the end of the read, so its final part is completed from the germline J gene. The rearrangement uses TRBV1 and TRBJ2-7, with D possibly matching TRBD2 (6 bases). Germline CDR1 and CDR2: NSQYPW and LRSPGD (reference sequence). CDR3 length: 13 amino acids. The CDR3 spells CTCSAGLFYEQYF. Partial CDR3 DNA: TGCACCTGCAGTGCGGGACTTTTTTAT.

The table lists this clone with a few counts. Gene names are mouse gene names. The read terminates 4 residues before the CDR3 end, so the remaining end is supplied by the germline J gene. V and J are TRBV13-2 and TRBJ1-1, with a tentative D call TRBD1 (6 bases). This CDR3 has 14 residues. Germline lookup yields CDR1 NNHNN and CDR2 SYGAGS (reference sequence). CDR3 DNA, as far as it was read: TGTGCCAGCGGTGATGAGGGGGGGCGGACA. It translates to CASGDEGGRT. The whole CDR3 reads CASGDEGGRTEVFF.

In its sample, this clone was seen many times. Gene names and germline match the mouse. The CDR3 is cut off 4 residues early in the read; its end comes from the germline J gene. V usage is TRBV1 and J usage is TRBJ1-4; D perhaps matches TRBD1 (6 bases). CDR1 is NSQYPW and CDR2 is LRSPGD in the germline V gene (reference sequence). Trimming cost V 4 bases and J 0 bases, with 12 bases left between them. CDR3 size: 16 residues. The sequenced part of the CDR3 DNA is TGCACCTGCAGTGGCCGGGACAAAGTTTCCAACGAA. This translates into CTCSGRDKVSNE. The whole CDR3 sequence reads CTCSGRDKVSNERLFF.

In this sample, this clone turned up a few times. There is a difference at residue 11 between the TCRdb protein and the DNA translation, so the protein given here was translated from the DNA. Any gene name here is a mouse gene name. The read terminates 3 residues before the CDR3 end, so the remaining end is supplied by the germline J gene. This chain uses TRBV1 with TRBJ1-3, with TRBD1 matching over 11 bases. J gave up 4 bases and V 9 bases, and 5 bases lay outside the gene matches. This CDR3 spans 14 amino acids. Germline V CDR1 and CDR2: NSQYPW, LRSPGD (reference sequence). The CDR3 loop reads CTCQDRGRGNTLYF. The CDR3 DNA, read in part, is TGCACCTGTCAGGACAGGGGGCGAGGAAATACG.

In this sample, this clone turned up a few times. All gene names here are mouse names. The read halts 4 residues ahead of the CDR3 end, with the missing end drawn from the germline J gene. The chain uses TRBV1 and TRBJ1-1, with 7 bases identical to TRBD1. Per the germline V gene, CDR1 is NSQYPW and CDR2 is LRSPGD (reference sequence). This CDR3 is 16 amino acids long. With V trimmed by 0 bases and J by 4 bases, 8 bases remained unmatched. CDR3 in amino acids: CTCSADEGAHPTEVFF. The sequenced part of the CDR3 DNA is TGCACCTGCAGTGCAGATGAGGGGGCGCACCCCACA. Full variable domain (missing parts from reference TRBV1 and TRBJ1-1): VTLLEQNPRWRLVPRGQAVNLRCILKNSQYPWMSWYQQDLQKQLQWLFTLRSPGDKEVKSLPGADYLATRVTDTELRLQVANMSQGRTLYCTCSADEGAHPTEVFFGKGTRLTVV.

The sample holds a few counts of this clone. These gene names are mouse names. The read falls 4 residues short of the CDR3 end, and the missing part is taken from the germline J gene. The chain employs TRBV31 and TRBJ1-4, with D perhaps TRBD1 (6 bases). Germline CDR1 reads GKSSPN; CDR2 reads SITVG. The CDR3 has 14 amino acids. V shed 3 bases and J shed 4 bases, with 12 bases lying between them. The covered CDR3 bases are TGTGCCTGGAGCCCCGGGACAAACAACGAA. Translating gives CAWSPGTNNE. The entire CDR3 is CAWSPGTNNERLFF.

In the case of this clone: Gene labels here are mouse ones. The read is 4 residues too short to cover the CDR3 end, so that end is filled in from the germline J gene. The V call is TRBV19, the J call TRBJ1-1; a weak D match, TRBD1 (5 bases). The CDR3 contains 12 residues. Germline-derived CDR1 and CDR2 are FNHDT and SITEND (reference sequence). With 6 bases removed from V and 4 bases from J, the gap between germline ends came to 10 bases. The sequenced CDR3 bases are TGTGCCAGCATCACTGGGGGCACA. It codes for CASITGGT. The entire CDR3 protein is CASITGGTEVFF. The full variable domain, with the rest looked up from reference TRBV19 and TRBJ1-1, is GGIITQTPKFLIGQEGQKLTLKCQQNFNHDTMYWYRQDSGKGLRLIYYSITENDLQKGDLSEGYDASREKKSSFSLTVTSAQKNEMAVFLCASITGGTEVFFGKGTRLTVV.